This T cell receptor (beta chain) was retrieved from a study of T cell responses to AZD1222 COVID-19 vaccine (dated by TCRdb to the early 2020s). General notes on the study: AZD1222 recipients whose second dose came at about 4 weeks and those whose second dose came at about 12 weeks were combined into one group, since spike-specific TCR depth and breadth did not differ between the two schedules. TCR sequencing covered more than 230 trial participants: 200 to 220 given two doses of AZD1222 and about 26 given two doses of MenACWY control vaccine. Trial participants were enrolled by age into subgroups of 18-55, 56-69 and 70-plus years, and around 150, 28 and 57 TCR-sequenced participants, respectively, were included in these subgroups.

There are 15 amino acids in the CDR3, from cysteine to phenylalanine inclusive. Only CDR3 DNA is held: 45 bases, read in frame from base 1. V lost 5 bases and J lost 8 bases; the stretch between them is 16 bases long. The germline V gene (reference sequence) supplies CDR1 SEHNR and CDR2 FQNEAQ. The CDR3 regions of human TCRbeta chains were analyzed by immunosequencing. Per the source publication's procedure: Repertoire TCRs were matched against a reference library of SARS-CoV-2-specific TCRs generated with the MIRA antigen-specificity platform. Breadth was defined as the fraction of unique TCRs that were SARS-CoV-2-associated. Depth was defined as the fraction of total T cells that were SARS-CoV-2-associated. Using the MIRA data, every spike-specific TCR was mapped to the spike region that the TCR reacted to and assigned to either a CD4 or a CD8 class. Log10-transformed breadth and depth values were compared by one-way ANOVA with Sidak's multiple comparisons tests. The table comes from immuneACCESS by way of TCRdb, which keeps in-frame sequences with V and J called. Part of the clones is missing from these tables; in studies checked, under half for an unresolved V gene and the rest for unknown reasons. That table furnishes V, J and clone size, whereas the DNA furnished D and trimming. For this sample the table gives 160,000 or so clones, of which 88% were detected only once. Clones ranked in the top ten supply around 5.9% of the sample.

On this clone itself: Its target antigen remains unknown. Base qualities are not recorded, but no much larger clone differs from it by a single base.

What this sample's time point label stands for: baseline before first vaccination. The vaccinee samples were drawn from two UK trials, COV001 and COV002, one of which was a single-blind randomized controlled phase 2/3 trial testing AZD1222 (ChAdOx1 nCoV-19) in healthy adults. For TCRbeta chain sequencing, PBMC samples were collected from trial participants at day 0 and at day 28 after the second dose. What the work shows at the level of the full study, not this receptor alone: CD4 TCRs associated with the vaccine covered the entire spike protein, and the dominant responses were in regions 160-218 and 743-854. In the small 56-69-year group, the increase in depth fell short of significance, most likely because of low power. Reportedly, close to half of the unique spike-specific TCRs recognized epitopes lying outside the regions that are mutated in the B.1.351 and B.1.1.7 variants. No day 14 peak-response samples were available, so repertoires were characterized only after the peak T cell response. After two AZD1222 doses, spike-specific TCR breadth and depth were significantly higher than at day 0 and than in MenACWY recipients. Participants were mostly white British and included more females than males, and it was suggested by the authors that clonal diversity may have been underestimated. Conclusions about previously exposed vaccinees are limited because only 5 or 6 AZD1222 recipients were SARS-CoV-2 seropositive at baseline.

The sequence was obtained from an adult in good health. The source material was peripheral blood, sampled on day 0 of AZD1222 vaccination. The chain uses TRBV7-9 and TRBJ1-6, and TRBD1 may be the D gene, going by 6 matching bases. The CDR3 amino acid sequence is: CASSPPTGPDSPLHF. The DNA reads TGTGCCAGCAGCCCCCCCACAGGGCCGGATTCACCCCTCCACTTT.